This T cell receptor (beta chain) was identified during a study of T cells in Graves' hyperthyroidism and ophthalmopathy. Broader study findings: Ophthalmopathy and stable hyperthyroidism were separated by a 13 V-J model. Most clonotypes that expanded in the thyroid above 0.001 also showed up in blood.

Researchers amplified the TCR beta CDR3 regions from RNA transcripts. TCR CDR3 underwent first-round RT-PCR with the HTBI primer set. A single record per CDR3 protein comes from TCRdb applying MiXCR to the multiplex PCR reads. Altogether some 600,000 distinct CDR3 sequences are present, about half being singletons, with the ten largest covering 8.2%. Concerning this clonotype: The antigen is not known.

Exclusion of a patient resulted from uncontrolled infection, other autoimmune disease, pregnancy or lactation. The germline V gene has CDR1 SEHNR and CDR2 FQNEAQ (reference sequence). V was clipped by 8 bases and J by 3 bases; unmatched bases: 7. The CDR3 extends over 15 amino acids. This chain connects TRBV7-9 to TRBJ1-2; 12 nucleotides align to TRBD1. The TCR was taken from a woman aged 18-30 years with Graves' hyperthyroidism. The sample taken for sequencing was peripheral blood or thyroid tissue (not recorded which). CDR3: CASSPGTGGDYGYTF. CDR3 DNA sequence: TGTGCCAGCTCACCCGGGACAGGGGGCGACTATGGCTACACCTTC.